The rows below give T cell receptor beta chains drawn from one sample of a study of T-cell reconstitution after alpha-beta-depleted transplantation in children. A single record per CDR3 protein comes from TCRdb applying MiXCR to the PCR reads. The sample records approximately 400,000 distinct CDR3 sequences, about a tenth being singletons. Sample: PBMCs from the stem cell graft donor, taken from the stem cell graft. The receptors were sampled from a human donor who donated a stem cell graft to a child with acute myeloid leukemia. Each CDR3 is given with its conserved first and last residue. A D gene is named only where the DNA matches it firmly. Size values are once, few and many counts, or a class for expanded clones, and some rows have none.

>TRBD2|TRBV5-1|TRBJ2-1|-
CASSLALAGGPGNEQFF
TGCGCCAGCAGCTTGGCTCTAGCGGGAGGGCCTGGAAATGAGCAGTTCTTC
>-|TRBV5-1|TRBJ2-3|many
CASSATSTDTQYF
TGCGCCAGCAGCGCAACTAGTACCGATACGCAGTATTTT
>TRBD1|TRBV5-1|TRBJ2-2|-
CASSYHPGQTTGELFF
TGCGCCAGCAGCTATCATCCGGGACAGACAACCGGGGAGCTGTTTTTT
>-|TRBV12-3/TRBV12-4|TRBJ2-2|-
CASSLGQGDAGELFF
TGTGCCAGCAGTTTAGGGCAGGGCGACGCCGGGGAGCTGTTTTTT
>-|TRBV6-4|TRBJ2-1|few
CASIPLGGHSSYNEQFF
TGTGCCAGCATCCCCCTTGGCGGGCACAGCTCCTACAATGAGCAGTTCTTC
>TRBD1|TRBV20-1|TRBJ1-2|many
CSANQQGTGGYTF
TGCAGTGCTAATCAACAGGGGACGGGAGGCTACACCTTC
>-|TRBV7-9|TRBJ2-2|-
CASSLEESPGELFF
TGTGCCAGCAGCTTAGAAGAGTCCCCCGGGGAGCTGTTTTTT
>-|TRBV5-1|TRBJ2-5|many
CASSWGALRETQYF
TGCGCCAGCAGCTGGGGAGCACTTAGGGAGACCCAGTACTTC
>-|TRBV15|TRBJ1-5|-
CATSREGGNQPQHF
TGTGCCACCAGCAGAGAAGGAGGGAATCAGCCCCAGCATTTT
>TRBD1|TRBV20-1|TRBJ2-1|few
CSASTGAPYNEQFF
TGCAGTGCCAGTACAGGGGCTCCCTACAATGAGCAGTTCTTC
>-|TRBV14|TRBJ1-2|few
CASSQAQTVGEGYTF
TGTGCCAGCAGCCAAGCCCAGACAGTGGGAGAAGGCTACACCTTC
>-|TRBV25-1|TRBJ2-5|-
CASSKGRPETQYF
TGTGCCAGCAGTAAGGGACGCCCGGAGACCCAGTACTTC
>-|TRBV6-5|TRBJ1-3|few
CASSYSGSGGASGNTIYF
TGTGCCAGCAGTTACTCTGGCAGCGGGGGCGCATCTGGAAACACCATATATTTT
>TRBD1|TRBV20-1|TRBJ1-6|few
CSARDFSGGSNSPLHF
TGCAGTGCTAGAGATTTCTCAGGGGGTAGTAATTCACCCCTCCACTTT
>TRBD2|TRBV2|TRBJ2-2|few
CASSEGLATNTGELFF
TGTGCCAGCAGTGAGGGACTAGCGACAAACACCGGGGAGCTGTTTTTT
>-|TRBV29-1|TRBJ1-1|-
CSVDRENTEAFF
TGCAGCGTGGACAGAGAGAACACTGAAGCTTTCTTT
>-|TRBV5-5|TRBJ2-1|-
CASSIIAGGGNEQFF
TGTGCCAGCAGCATAATCGCGGGCGGCGGGAATGAGCAGTTCTTC
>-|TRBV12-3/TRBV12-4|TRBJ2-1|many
CASSFSRGYNEQFF
TGTGCCAGCAGTTTCTCACGGGGGTACAATGAGCAGTTCTTC
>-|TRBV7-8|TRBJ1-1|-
CASSWRESMNTEAFF
TGTGCCAGCAGCTGGCGGGAGAGTATGAACACTGAAGCTTTCTTT
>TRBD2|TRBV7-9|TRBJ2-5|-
CASSLAIGRGFQETQYF
TGTGCCAGCAGCTTAGCGATTGGGCGGGGGTTTCAAGAGACCCAGTACTTC
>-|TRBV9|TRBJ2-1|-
CASSVVVAREQFF
TGTGCCAGCAGCGTAGTGGTGGCGCGAGAGCAGTTCTTC
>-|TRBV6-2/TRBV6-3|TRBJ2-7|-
CASSRTTRGYEQYF
TGTGCCAGCAGTCGGACAACGCGGGGATACGAGCAGTACTTC
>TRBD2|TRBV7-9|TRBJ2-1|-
CASTQSGKLNEQFF
TGTGCCAGCACCCAGAGCGGGAAGTTAAATGAGCAGTTCTTC
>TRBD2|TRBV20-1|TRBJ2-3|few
CSVAGGPTDTQYF
TGCAGTGTAGCGGGGGGGCCAACAGATACGCAGTATTTT
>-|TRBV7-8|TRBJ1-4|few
CASSGGGANEKLFF
TGTGCCAGCAGCGGGGGGGGGGCTAATGAAAAACTGTTTTTT
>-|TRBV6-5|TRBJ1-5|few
CASSYSAGMGNQPQHF
TGTGCCAGCAGTTACTCGGCAGGGATGGGCAATCAGCCCCAGCATTTT
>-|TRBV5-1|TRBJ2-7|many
CASSLGYNTYEQYF
TGCGCCAGCAGCTTGGGTTACAACACCTACGAGCAGTACTTC
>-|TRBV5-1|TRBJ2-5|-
CASSSGLGMETQYF
TGCGCCAGCAGCTCCGGTTTGGGGATGGAGACCCAGTACTTC
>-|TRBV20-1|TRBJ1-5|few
CSALPFGGHEGQPQHF
TGCAGTGCCCTCCCTTTCGGGGGGCATGAGGGTCAGCCCCAGCATTTT
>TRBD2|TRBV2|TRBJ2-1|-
CASSDLGLGYNEQFF
TGTGCCAGCAGTGATCTGGGACTAGGCTACAATGAGCAGTTCTTC
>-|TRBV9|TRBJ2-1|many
CASSARDWIYNEQFF
TGTGCCAGCAGCGCCCGGGACTGGATCTACAATGAGCAGTTCTTC
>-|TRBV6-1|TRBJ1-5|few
CASRSGRYNQPQHF
TGTGCCAGCAGGTCCGGACGGTACAATCAGCCCCAGCATTTT
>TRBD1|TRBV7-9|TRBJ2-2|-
CASSSRDRGNTGELFF
TGTGCCAGCAGCTCTAGGGACAGGGGGAACACCGGGGAGCTGTTTTTT
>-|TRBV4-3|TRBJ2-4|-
CASSQAFGENIQYF
TGCGCCAGCAGCCAGGCCTTTGGCGAAAACATTCAGTACTTC
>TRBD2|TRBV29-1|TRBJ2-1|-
CSVGRLAGPNEQFF
TGCAGCGTTGGGAGGCTAGCGGGACCCAATGAGCAGTTCTTC
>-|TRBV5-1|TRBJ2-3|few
CASSLARLKEADTQYF
TGCGCCAGCAGCTTGGCCCGGCTAAAGGAAGCAGATACGCAGTATTTT
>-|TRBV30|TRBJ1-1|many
CAWSARGAGNTEAFF
TGTGCCTGGAGTGCCCGGGGAGCGGGTAACACTGAAGCTTTCTTT
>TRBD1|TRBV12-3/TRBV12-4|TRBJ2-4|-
CASSPRWDRAKNIQYF
TGTGCCAGCAGCCCCCGGTGGGACAGGGCCAAAAACATTCAGTACTTC
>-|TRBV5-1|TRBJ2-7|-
CASRLDSLYEQYF
TGCGCCAGCAGGTTAGACAGTCTCTACGAGCAGTACTTC
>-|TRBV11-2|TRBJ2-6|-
CASSTGTFSGANVLTF
TGTGCCAGCAGCACGGGAACGTTCTCTGGGGCCAACGTCCTGACTTTC
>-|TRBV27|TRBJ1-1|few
CASSLRGGSNTEAFF
TGTGCCAGCAGTCTCCGGGGGGGATCGAACACTGAAGCTTTCTTT
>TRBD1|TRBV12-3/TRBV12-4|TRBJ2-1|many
CASRRQGPYNEQFF
TGTGCCAGCAGGCGACAGGGTCCCTACAATGAGCAGTTCTTC
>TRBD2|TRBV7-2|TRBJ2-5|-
CASSLVLGLSGETQYF
TGTGCCAGCAGCTTAGTATTGGGACTATCAGGAGAGACCCAGTACTTC
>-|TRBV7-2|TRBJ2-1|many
CASSLTEYNEQFF
TGTGCCAGCAGCTTAACGGAATACAATGAGCAGTTCTTC
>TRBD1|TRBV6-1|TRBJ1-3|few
CASRWDRGVGNTIYF
TGTGCCAGCAGATGGGACAGGGGGGTCGGAAACACCATATATTTT
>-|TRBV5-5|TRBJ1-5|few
CASSLLRGEVTQPQHF
TGTGCCAGCAGCTTGTTGAGGGGTGAAGTTACGCAGCCCCAGCATTTT
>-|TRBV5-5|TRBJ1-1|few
CASSGYGKAFF
TGTGCCAGCAGCGGCTACGGGAAAGCTTTCTTT
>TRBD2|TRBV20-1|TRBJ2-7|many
CSARVQRASGDEQYF
TGCAGTGCTAGAGTCCAGAGGGCTAGCGGAGACGAGCAGTACTTC
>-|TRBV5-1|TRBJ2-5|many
CASSLYTGDGETQYF
TGCGCCAGCAGCTTGTATACCGGGGATGGAGAGACCCAGTACTTC
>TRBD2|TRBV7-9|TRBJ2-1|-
CASSPGTSGRAGNEQFF
TGTGCCAGCAGCCCCGGGACTAGCGGGAGGGCCGGAAATGAGCAGTTCTTC
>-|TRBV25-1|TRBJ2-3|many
CASSAPGPWADTQYF
TGTGCCAGCAGTGCACCGGGACCCTGGGCAGATACGCAGTATTTT
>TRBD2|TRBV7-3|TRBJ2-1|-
CASSLKGYSGSSYNEQFF
TGTGCCAGCAGCTTAAAAGGTTATAGCGGGAGCTCCTACAATGAGCAGTTCTTC
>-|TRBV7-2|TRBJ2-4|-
CASSLPGADIQYF
TGTGCCAGCAGCTTACCAGGTGCGGACATTCAGTACTTC
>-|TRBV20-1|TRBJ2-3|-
CRLERDTSTDTQYF
TGCAGGCTGGAGCGGGACACCAGCACAGATACGCAGTATTTT
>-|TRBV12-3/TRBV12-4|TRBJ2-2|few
CASSWQGPVTRAGELFF
TGTGCCAGCAGTTGGCAGGGCCCAGTCACAAGGGCCGGGGAGCTGTTTTTT